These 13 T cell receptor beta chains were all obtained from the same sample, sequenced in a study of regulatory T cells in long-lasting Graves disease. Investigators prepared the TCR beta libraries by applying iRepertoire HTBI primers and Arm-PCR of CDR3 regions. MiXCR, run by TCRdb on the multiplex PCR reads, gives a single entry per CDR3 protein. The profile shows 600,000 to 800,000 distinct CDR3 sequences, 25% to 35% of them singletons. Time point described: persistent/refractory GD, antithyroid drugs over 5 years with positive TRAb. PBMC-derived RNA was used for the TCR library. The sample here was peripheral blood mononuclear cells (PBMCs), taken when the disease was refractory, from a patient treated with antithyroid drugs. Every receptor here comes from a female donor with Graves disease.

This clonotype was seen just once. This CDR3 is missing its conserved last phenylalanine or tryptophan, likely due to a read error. CDR3 loop: CASMSGLRGGYTS. CDR3 DNA: TGTGCCAGCATGTCGGGTCTCCGAGGAGGCTACACCTCC. V usage is TRBV28 and J usage is TRBJ1-2; D unresolved. V gave up 7 bases and J gave up 8 bases, with 17 bases separating them. The CDR3 loop spans 13 amino acids. Germline V gene sequence: CDR1 MDHEN, CDR2 SYDVKM.

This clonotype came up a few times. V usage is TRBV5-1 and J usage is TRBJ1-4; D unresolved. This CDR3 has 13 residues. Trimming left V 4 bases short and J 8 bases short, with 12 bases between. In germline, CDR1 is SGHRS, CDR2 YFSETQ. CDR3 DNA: TGCGCCAGCAGCCGCGGTCGTGAGGAAAAACTGTTTTTT. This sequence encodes CASSRGREEKLFF.

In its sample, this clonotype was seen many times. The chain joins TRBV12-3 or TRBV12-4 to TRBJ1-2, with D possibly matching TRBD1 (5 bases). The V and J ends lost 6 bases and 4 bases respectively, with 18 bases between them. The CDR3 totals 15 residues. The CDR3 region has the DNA TGTGCCAGCAGGGCGTCAGGGCCCTGGGGCTATGGCTACACCTTC. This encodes CASRASGPWGYGYTF.

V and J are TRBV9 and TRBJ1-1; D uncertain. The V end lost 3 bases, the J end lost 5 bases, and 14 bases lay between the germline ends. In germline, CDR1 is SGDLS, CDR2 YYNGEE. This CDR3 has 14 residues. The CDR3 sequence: CASSAPSGETEAFF. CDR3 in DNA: TGTGCCAGCAGCGCCCCATCCGGAGAGACTGAAGCTTTCTTT.

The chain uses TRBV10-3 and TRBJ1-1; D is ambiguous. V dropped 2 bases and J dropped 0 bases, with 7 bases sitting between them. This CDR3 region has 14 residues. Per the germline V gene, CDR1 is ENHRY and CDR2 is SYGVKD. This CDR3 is CAISETQVNTEAFF. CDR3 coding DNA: TGTGCCATCAGTGAGACCCAGGTGAACACTGAAGCTTTCTTT.

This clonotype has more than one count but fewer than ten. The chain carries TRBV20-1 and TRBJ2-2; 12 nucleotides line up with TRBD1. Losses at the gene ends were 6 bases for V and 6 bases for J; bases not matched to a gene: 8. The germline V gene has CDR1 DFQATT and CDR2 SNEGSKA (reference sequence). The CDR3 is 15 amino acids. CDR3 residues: CSASTGTGGPGELFF. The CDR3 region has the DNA TGCAGTGCATCCACCGGGACAGGGGGCCCCGGGGAGCTGTTTTTT.

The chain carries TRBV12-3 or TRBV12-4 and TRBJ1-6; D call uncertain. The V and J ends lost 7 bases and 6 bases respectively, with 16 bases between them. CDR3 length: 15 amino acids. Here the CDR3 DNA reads TGTGCCAGCACCCCAGCGGGCAGAACTAATTCACCCCTCCACTTT. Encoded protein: CASTPAGRTNSPLHF.

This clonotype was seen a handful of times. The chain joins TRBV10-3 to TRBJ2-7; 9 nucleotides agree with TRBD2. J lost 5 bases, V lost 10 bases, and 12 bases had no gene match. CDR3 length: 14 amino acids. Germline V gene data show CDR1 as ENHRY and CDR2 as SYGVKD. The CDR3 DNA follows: TGTGCCACAACAAGGCCTAGCGGGAACCACGAGCAGTACTTC. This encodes CATTRPSGNHEQYF.

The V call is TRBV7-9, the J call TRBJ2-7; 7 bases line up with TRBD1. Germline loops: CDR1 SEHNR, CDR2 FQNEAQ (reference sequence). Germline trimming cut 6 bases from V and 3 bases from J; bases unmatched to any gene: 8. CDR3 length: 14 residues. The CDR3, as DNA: TGTGCCAGCAGACTACCGGGACAGCACTACGAGCAGTACTTC. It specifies CASRLPGQHYEQYF.

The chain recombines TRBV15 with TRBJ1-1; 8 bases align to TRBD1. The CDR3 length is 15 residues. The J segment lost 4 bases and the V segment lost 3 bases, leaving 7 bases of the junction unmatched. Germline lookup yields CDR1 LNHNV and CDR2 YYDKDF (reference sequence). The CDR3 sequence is CATSSGIDRGTEAFF. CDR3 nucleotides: TGTGCCACCAGCAGCGGTATAGACAGGGGCACTGAAGCTTTCTTT.

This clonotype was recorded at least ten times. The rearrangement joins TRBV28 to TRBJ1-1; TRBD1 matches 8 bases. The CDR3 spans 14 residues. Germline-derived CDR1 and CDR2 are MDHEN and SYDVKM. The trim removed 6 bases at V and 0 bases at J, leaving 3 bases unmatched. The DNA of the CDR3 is TGTGCCAGCAGAGGGACAGGCTTGAACACTGAAGCTTTCTTT. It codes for CASRGTGLNTEAFF.

Written as DNA, the CDR3 is TGTGCCAGCAGTCTAGAGGGCAGTTTCTATTCTAACTATGGCTACACCTTC. Protein product: CASSLEGSFYSNYGYTF. The rearrangement joins TRBV7-2 to TRBJ1-2, with D hard to call. There are 17 residues in the CDR3. Trimming shortened V by 6 bases and J by 0 bases, and 20 bases separated the two germline ends. The germline V gene encodes CDR1 SGHTA and CDR2 FQGNSA. The full variable domain, completed using reference TRBV7-2 and TRBJ1-2, is GAGVSQSPSNKVTEKGKDVELRCDPISGHTALYWYRQSLGQGLEFLIYFQGNSAPDKSGLPSDRFSAERTGGSVSTLTIQRTQQEDSAVYLCASSLEGSFYSNYGYTFGSGTRLTVV.

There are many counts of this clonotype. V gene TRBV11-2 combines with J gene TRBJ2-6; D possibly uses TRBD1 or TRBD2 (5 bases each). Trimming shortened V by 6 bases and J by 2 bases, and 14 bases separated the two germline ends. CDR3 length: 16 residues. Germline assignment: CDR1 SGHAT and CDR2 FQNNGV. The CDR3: CASSVWKGPGANVLTF. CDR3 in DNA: TGTGCCAGCAGTGTTTGGAAGGGACCTGGGGCCAACGTCCTGACTTTC.